This T cell receptor (beta chain) appears in the sequencing data of a study of blood T cell repertoires in COVID-19. Study at large: The United States, Italy and Spain supplied acute and convalescent COVID-19 samples. Sources were T cells, B-cell-depleted T cells, or PBMCs; the material itself was cDNA or gDNA.

The CDR3 sequence is 14 residues long. The V gene's germline CDR1 is SGHVS and CDR2 FQNEAQ. Losses at the gene ends were 3 bases for V and 7 bases for J; bases not matched to a gene: 9. Per the authors' pipeline: Counts of nucleated cells, estimated from reference gene primer amplification, were obtained. Sequencing used immunoSEQ multiplex PCR; TCRdb keeps in-frame clones, though not all of them. From that table come the V and J calls and clone size; the DNA was used to work out D and trimming. The sample includes over 80,000 clones, around three quarters seen only once; the top ten take roughly 4.2%.

What was sequenced was peripheral blood. The clonotype was recovered from a woman between 45 and 60 years old with acute or convalescent COVID-19. This rearrangement joins TRBV7-8 to TRBJ2-7; TRBD2 matches at 7 bases. The CDR3 DNA reads TGTGCCAGCAGCTTGGGCCGCAGGGAGGGGGAGCAGTACTTC. Its protein product is CASSLGRREGEQYF.